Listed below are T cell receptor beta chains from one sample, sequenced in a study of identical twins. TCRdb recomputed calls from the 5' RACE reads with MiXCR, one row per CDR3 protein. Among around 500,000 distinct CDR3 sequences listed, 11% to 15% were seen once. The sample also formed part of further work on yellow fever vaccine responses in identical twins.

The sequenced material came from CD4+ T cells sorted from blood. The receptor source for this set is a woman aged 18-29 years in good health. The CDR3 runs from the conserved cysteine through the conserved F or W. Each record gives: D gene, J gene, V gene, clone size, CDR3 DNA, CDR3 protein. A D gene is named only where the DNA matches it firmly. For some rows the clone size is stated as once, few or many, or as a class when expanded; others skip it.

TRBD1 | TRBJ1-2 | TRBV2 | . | TGTGCCAGCAGTGAACAGGGGGCTCGTGATGGCTACACCTTC | CASSEQGARDGYTF
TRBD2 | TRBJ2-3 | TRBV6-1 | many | TGTGCCAGCAAACTAGCGGCCACAGATACGCAGTATTTT | CASKLAATDTQYF
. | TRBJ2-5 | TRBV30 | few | TGTGCCTGGTCTCTGGCTAGGTCGAAAGAGACCCAGTACTTC | CAWSLARSKETQYF
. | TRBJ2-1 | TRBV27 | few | TGTGCCAGCAGTTTACATCCCGGACCCCCCGCGTTGCAGTTCTTC | CASSLHPGPPALQFF
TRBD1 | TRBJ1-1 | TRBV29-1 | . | TGCAGCGTTGGACAGGGGGCTAAAGTGGGTGAAGCTTTCTTT | CSVGQGAKVGEAFF
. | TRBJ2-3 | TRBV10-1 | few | TGCGCCAGCAGTGTGAAACAGAGCACAGATACGCAGTATTTT | CASSVKQSTDTQYF
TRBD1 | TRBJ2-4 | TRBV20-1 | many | TGCAGTGCTAGCCCTCGGACAGGGGGCTCGAACATTCAGTACTTC | CSASPRTGGSNIQYF
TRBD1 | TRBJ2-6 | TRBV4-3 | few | TGCGCCAGCAGCCATGGTACAGGGGCTGGGTCTGGGGCCAACGTCCTGACTTTC | CASSHGTGAGSGANVLTF
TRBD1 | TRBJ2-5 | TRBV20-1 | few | TGCAGTGCTAGAATCTTCAGCACAGGGGTGGAGACCCAGTACTTC | CSARIFSTGVETQYF
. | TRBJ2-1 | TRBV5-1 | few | TGCGCCAGCAGCTTGATTGGCAGTGGTGGGAATGAGCAGTTCTTC | CASSLIGSGGNEQFF
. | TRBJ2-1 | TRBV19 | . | TGTGCCAGCTACGGCGGGGCTGGAAAGGATGAGCAGTTCTTC | CASYGGAGKDEQFF
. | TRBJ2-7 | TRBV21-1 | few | TGTGCCAGCAGCAAAGCTGAGACAGGGGATTTACTCGACGAGCAGTACTTC | CASSKAETGDLLDEQYF
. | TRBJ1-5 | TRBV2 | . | TGTGCCAGCAGTTGGGATACAGATCGAGGTCAGCCCCAGCATTTT | CASSWDTDRGQPQHF
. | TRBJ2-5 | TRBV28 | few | TGTGCCACCGCCTTAGCGGTCCAAGAGACCCAGTACTTC | CATALAVQETQYF
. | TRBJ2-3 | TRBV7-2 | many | TGTGCCAGCAGCGATCCGATGCTAGCGTACCGCACAGATACGCAGTATTTT | CASSDPMLAYRTDTQYF
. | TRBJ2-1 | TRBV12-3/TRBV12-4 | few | TGTGCCAGCAGTCTAGCCGGGGCTTACAACAATGAGCAGTTCTTC | CASSLAGAYNNEQFF
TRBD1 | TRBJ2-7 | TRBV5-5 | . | TGTGCCAGCAGCTCCGGACAGGACTCCTACGAGCAGTACTTC | CASSSGQDSYEQYF
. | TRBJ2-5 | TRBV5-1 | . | TGCGCCAGCAGCTTTGTCGGGCGGAAAGAGACCCAGTACTTC | CASSFVGRKETQYF
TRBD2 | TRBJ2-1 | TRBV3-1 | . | TGTGCCAGCAGCCAAGTCGAGCGGGAGGGGGATGAGCAGTTCTTC | CASSQVEREGDEQFF
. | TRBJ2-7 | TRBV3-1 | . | TGTGCCAGCAGCCAAGGGCCCGACGGCCGCGAGCAGTACTTC | CASSQGPDGREQYF
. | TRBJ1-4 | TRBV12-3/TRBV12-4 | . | TGTGCCAGCAGTCCGGGGGCAGAGAATGAAAAACTGTTTTTT | CASSPGAENEKLFF
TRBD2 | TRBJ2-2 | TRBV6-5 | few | TGTGCCAGCAGTTACTTGCTAGCGGGGAACACCGGGGAGCTGTTTTTT | CASSYLLAGNTGELFF
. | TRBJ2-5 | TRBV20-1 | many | TGCAGTGCTAGGGGACGGGACCAAGAGACCCAGTACTTC | CSARGRDQETQYF
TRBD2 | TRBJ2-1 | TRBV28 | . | TGTGCCAGCAGTACCTTCACGACTAGCGGGAGAGGGAAGTACAATGAGCAGTTCTTC | CASSTFTTSGRGKYNEQFF
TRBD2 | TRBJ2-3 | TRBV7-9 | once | TGTGCCAGCTCCCCACTAGCGGTCACAGATACGCAGTATTTT | CASSPLAVTDTQYF
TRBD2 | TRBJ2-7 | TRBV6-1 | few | TGTGCCAGCAGTAGGCCTAGAGCGGGAGGTACCTACGAGCAGTACTTC | CASSRPRAGGTYEQYF
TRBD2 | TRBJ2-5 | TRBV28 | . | TGTGCCAGCAGTATGAAGCAGGGAAGGCGGGAGAGACAGACCCAGTACTTC | CASSMKQGRRERQTQYF
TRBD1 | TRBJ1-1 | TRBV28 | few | TGTGCCAGCAGACACAGGGGATTGAACACTGAAGCTTTCTTT | CASRHRGLNTEAFF
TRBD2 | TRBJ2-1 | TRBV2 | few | TGTGCCAGCAGAAATGGACTAGCGACCTACAATGAGCAGTTCTTC | CASRNGLATYNEQFF
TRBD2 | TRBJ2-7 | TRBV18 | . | TGTGCCAGCTCACCCACCGGTCTAGCGGTCTACGAGCAGTACTTC | CASSPTGLAVYEQYF
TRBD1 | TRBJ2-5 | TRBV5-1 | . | TGCGCCAGCAGCGTTGACAGGGGTGGATACCAAGAGACCCAGTACTTC | CASSVDRGGYQETQYF
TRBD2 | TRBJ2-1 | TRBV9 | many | TGTGCCAGCAGCGTAGACGCGGGGGGCGCGGAGCAGTTCTTC | CASSVDAGGAEQFF
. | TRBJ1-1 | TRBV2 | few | TGTGCCAGCAGCGACGGAAAGATGAACACTGAAGCTTTCTTT | CASSDGKMNTEAFF
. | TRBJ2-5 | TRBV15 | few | TGTGCCACCAGCAGAGGTTTAGAGCCTGAAGAGACCCAGTACTTC | CATSRGLEPEETQYF
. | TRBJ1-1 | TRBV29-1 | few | TGCAGCGTTGAGGGCACTGAAGCTTTCTTT | CSVEGTEAFF
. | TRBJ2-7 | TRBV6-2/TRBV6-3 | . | TGTGCCAGCAGAGGACAGGACGGCGGGAGTCTCTACGAGCAGTACTTC | CASRGQDGGSLYEQYF